The clone carrying this T cell receptor beta chain was recorded at least ten times. Antigen specificity is unknown. The CDR3 spans 15 residues. Germline V gene data show CDR1 as SGHRS and CDR2 as YFSETQ. V dropped 4 bases and J dropped 6; count of bases not matched to a gene: 6. This record belongs to a study of neurological immune-mediated disorders. Regarding the study as a whole: No CDR3 amino acid sequences recurred among expanded clones across subjects, suggesting private repertoires in all groups.

A single record per CDR3 protein comes from TCRdb applying MiXCR to the 5' RACE reads. The sample has 30,000 to 35,000 distinct CDR3 sequences; under 30% are singletons. The sequenced sample was CD4+ T cells from blood. The chain carries TRBV5-1 and TRBJ2-7; TRBD2 agrees at 14 bases. The TCR originated in a middle-aged man with HTLV-1-associated myelopathy (HAM/TSP). CDR3 DNA: TGCGCCAGCAGCGGGACTAGCGGGAGTGTAGGCGAGCAGTACTTC. Translated: CASSGTSGSVGEQYF.